This entry lists 26 T cell receptor beta chains sequenced from one sample in a study of blood T cells in healthy people across ages. With a J-beta primer mix and a sample-barcoded 5' primer, a second PCR ran 7 to 11 cycles. TCRdb processed the 5' RACE reads anew with MiXCR; each CDR3 protein has one entry. Of 1.8 million or so distinct CDR3 sequences in the sample, around 42% are singletons; the top ten hold roughly 23%. Sequencing was done on a sample of blood. These receptor sequences come from a human donor in good health.

The chain joins TRBV28 to TRBJ2-7; possibly TRBD1 or TRBD2 for D (5 bases each). Trimming cost V 2 bases and J 0 bases, with 11 bases left between them. The CDR3 extends over 15 amino acids. CDR1 and CDR2 from the germline V gene are MDHEN and SYDVKM. The CDR3 region is CASSLSRDGSYEQYF. In DNA form, the CDR3 reads TGTGCCAGCAGTTTAAGTCGGGACGGCTCCTACGAGCAGTACTTC.

The V call is TRBV7-2, the J call TRBJ2-6, with 8 bases that match TRBD1. Germline V gene sequence: CDR1 SGHTA, CDR2 FQGNSA. The CDR3 extends over 18 amino acids. Losses at the gene ends were 3 bases for V and 0 bases for J; bases not matched to a gene: 7. In DNA form, the CDR3 reads TGTGCCAGCAGCTTTCGGACAGGGACTTCCTCTGGGGCCAACGTCCTGACTTTC. Its translation: CASSFRTGTSSGANVLTF.

The chain combines TRBV7-2 with TRBJ2-7; 7 nucleotides line up with TRBD1. Germline V lookup: CDR1 SGHTA, CDR2 FQGNSA. This CDR3 is 14 amino acids long. V shed 5 bases and J 3 bases; nucleotides not matched to a gene: 7. This CDR3 is CASSRRTGHYEQYF. CDR3 in DNA: TGTGCCAGCAGCCGTCGGACAGGACACTACGAGCAGTACTTC.

In its sample, this clonotype was seen once. The chain links TRBV29-1 to TRBJ2-3; D remains unclear. CDR3 size: 12 residues. Trimming stripped 8 bases from V and 1 base from J, with 10 bases between. Germline CDR1 and CDR2: SQVTM and ANQGSEA. Written as DNA, the CDR3 is TGCAGCTTTACTCGGGGCACAGATACGCAGTATTTT. Translated: CSFTRGTDTQYF.

This clonotype was observed a few times. The rearrangement uses TRBV12-3 or TRBV12-4 and TRBJ2-5, with no clear D. Trimming pared 0 bases from V and 1 base from J, leaving 15 bases between. The CDR3 loop spans 17 amino acids. This CDR3 reads CASSLALFSGTQETQYF. In nucleotides, the CDR3 is TGTGCCAGCAGTTTAGCCCTTTTTTCCGGTACCCAAGAGACCCAGTACTTC.

The V and J genes are TRBV4-2 and TRBJ2-7, with D maybe TRBD1 (5 bases). This CDR3 is built from 15 residues. V was shortened by 4 bases and J by 0 bases, with 13 bases between the two germline ends. Germline V gives CDR1 LGHNA, CDR2 YNFKEQ. Here the CDR3 DNA reads TGTGCCAGCAGCCGCGCACAGGCGAACTCCTACGAGCAGTACTTC. Translation: CASSRAQANSYEQYF.

This clonotype was seen a handful of times. The CDR3 here is CASQKRGDQPQHF. In nucleotides, the CDR3 is TGTGCCAGCCAAAAGAGGGGGGATCAGCCCCAGCATTTT. This chain links TRBV6-2 or TRBV6-3 with TRBJ1-5, with a weak D call TRBD1 (6 bases). Germline CDR1 is MNHEY and CDR2 is SVGEGT. V lost 8 bases and J lost 5, with 13 bases in between. CDR3 size: 13 residues.

The rearrangement joins TRBV29-1 to TRBJ1-1; D uncertain. CDR3 length: 13 amino acids. Trimming cost V 6 bases and J 0 bases, with 11 bases left between them. Germline V lookup: CDR1 SQVTM, CDR2 ANQGSEA. The CDR3 loop is CSVARKMNTEAFF. The CDR3 nucleotides read TGCAGCGTCGCCAGGAAAATGAACACTGAAGCTTTCTTT.

The rearrangement links TRBV7-9 to TRBJ1-4; D ambiguous. The CDR3 is 16 residues long. Germline V gene sequence: CDR1 SEHNR, CDR2 FQNEAQ (reference sequence). V was pared by 3 bases and J by 5 bases, with 16 bases between. The CDR3 protein is CASSFGRLPSNEKLFF. The CDR3 DNA sequence: TGTGCCAGCAGCTTTGGACGCTTGCCCTCCAATGAAAAACTGTTTTTT.

The CDR3: CASSVRTSGSTDTQYF. CDR3 in DNA: TGTGCCAGCAGCGTTAGGACTAGCGGGAGCACAGATACGCAGTATTTT. The chain couples TRBV9 to TRBJ2-3, with 11 bases aligning to TRBD2. Germline CDR1 is SGDLS and CDR2 is YYNGEE. The V gene end was trimmed by 2 bases and the J gene end by 0 bases; junction bases not matched to a gene: 2. The CDR3 is 16 residues long.

This chain joins TRBV29-1 and TRBJ1-1; D is unresolved. The germline gives CDR1 SQVTM, CDR2 ANQGSEA. V lost 6 bases and J lost 4, with 12 bases in between. The CDR3 has 12 residues. This CDR3 is CSVKGFVTEAFF. The CDR3 DNA is TGCAGCGTCAAGGGTTTTGTCACTGAAGCTTTCTTT.

In this sample, this clonotype turned up a few times. The chain employs TRBV5-6 and TRBJ2-3; D is possibly TRBD1 (5 bases). The V and J ends lost 1 base and 1 base respectively, with 13 bases between them. The germline gives CDR1 SGHDT, CDR2 YYEEEE. The CDR3 extends over 16 amino acids. CDR3 coding DNA: TGTGCCAGCAGCTTGATATCCGGACAAGGCACAGATACGCAGTATTTT. This sequence encodes CASSLISGQGTDTQYF.

The chain joins TRBV12-3 or TRBV12-4 to TRBJ1-3; tentatively, D is TRBD1 (6 bases). The CDR3 is 17 residues long. V lost 6 bases and J 0 bases, leaving 18 bases between the germline ends. CDR3 loop: CASSQGGGGFSGNTIYF. CDR3 coding DNA: TGTGCCAGCAGCCAAGGAGGAGGGGGATTCTCTGGAAACACCATATATTTT.

This clonotype was seen a handful of times. The chain employs TRBV7-2 and TRBJ1-2, with a possible D match to TRBD1 (5 bases). Germline V gene data show CDR1 as SGHTA and CDR2 as FQGNSA. Trimming shortened V by 4 bases and J by 6 bases, and 12 bases separated the two germline ends. There are 13 residues in the CDR3. CDR3 in amino acids: CASSSGHGDGYTF. The DNA of the CDR3 is TGTGCCAGCAGCTCCGGACACGGCGATGGCTACACCTTC.

This clonotype has only a few counts. The chain has TRBV7-2 and TRBJ1-1, with D possibly TRBD1 on 5 matching bases. V was trimmed by 1 base and J by 4 bases, leaving 10 bases between them. The germline CDR1 and CDR2 sequences are SGHTA and FQGNSA. This CDR3 has 14 residues. The CDR3 loop is CASSLGRGITEAFF. The CDR3 DNA reads as TGTGCCAGCAGCTTAGGGCGGGGGATCACTGAAGCTTTCTTT.

This clonotype showed up just a few times. The chain joins TRBV9 to TRBJ2-5; D might be TRBD2 (7 bases). V lost 0 bases and J 5 bases, leaving 17 bases between the germline ends. This CDR3 contains 16 residues. From germline, CDR1 is SGDLS and CDR2 YYNGEE. The CDR3, as DNA: TGTGCCAGCAGCGTAGAAGGCGGGGGAGGGGGTGAGACCCAGTACTTC. Protein: CASSVEGGGGGETQYF.

This clonotype was recorded a few times. The gene calls are TRBV27 and TRBJ2-1; tentative D call: TRBD2 (6 bases). Germline values: CDR1 MNHEY, CDR2 SMNVEV (reference sequence). This CDR3 is built from 11 residues. Trimming removed 8 bases from V and 15 bases from J, with 17 bases in between. The CDR3 sequence is CASGLGRYWFF. The DNA of the CDR3 is TGTGCCAGCGGGCTAGGGAGGTATTGGTTCTTC.

This clonotype was recorded a few times. The chain has TRBV6-2 or TRBV6-3 and TRBJ2-1, with 7 bases that match TRBD2. The CDR3 contains 14 residues. Germline V gene sequence: CDR1 MNHEY, CDR2 SVGEGT. V was pared by 7 bases and J by 4 bases, with 7 bases of the junction left unmatched. DNA for the CDR3: TGTGCCAGCACCCCGGGACTACCTTACAATGAGCAGTTCTTC. Its protein product is CASTPGLPYNEQFF.

This chain joins TRBV5-6 and TRBJ1-2; 9 nucleotides line up with TRBD1. The CDR3 is made up of 14 amino acids. Germline trimming cut 3 bases from V and 4 bases from J; bases unmatched to any gene: 4. Germline assignment: CDR1 SGHDT and CDR2 YYEEEE. The CDR3 nucleotides are TGTGCCAGCAGCTGGGGGACAGGGACCTATGGCTACACCTTC. Its protein product is CASSWGTGTYGYTF. Full variable domain (rest looked up from reference TRBV5-6 and TRBJ1-2): DAGVTQSPTHLIKTRGQQVTLRCSPKSGHDTVSWYQQALGQGPQFIFQYYEEEERQRGNFPDRFSGHQFPNYSSELNVNALLLGDSALYLCASSWGTGTYGYTFGSGTRLTVV.

The genes are TRBV4-2 and TRBJ1-2, with a tentative D call TRBD1 (6 bases). Germline CDR1 LGHNA, CDR2 YNFKEQ. Trimming cost V 0 bases and J 1 base, with 21 bases left between them. The length of the CDR3 is 19 residues. CDR3 region: CASSQDRRQDTYFNYGYTF. The DNA of the CDR3 is TGTGCCAGCAGCCAAGATCGGAGACAGGACACTTATTTTAACTATGGCTACACCTTC.

CDR3: CASSYTWGNEQYF. CDR3 DNA: TGCGCCAGCAGCTATACTTGGGGGAACGAGCAGTACTTC. The rearrangement links TRBV5-1 to TRBJ2-7; tentatively, D is TRBD1 or TRBD2 (5 bases each). This CDR3 has 13 amino acids. Germline values: CDR1 SGHRS, CDR2 YFSETQ. The germline V and J ends were trimmed by 3 bases and 5 bases, with 12 bases remaining between them.

The rearrangement uses TRBV4-3 and TRBJ1-1, with 7 bases that match TRBD1. This CDR3 is 13 amino acids long. V was pared by 4 bases and J by 4 bases, with 3 bases of the junction left unmatched. Per germline, CDR1 LGHNA and CDR2 YSLEER. The CDR3 region has the DNA TGCGCCAGCAGCCCGGGACAGCTCACTGAAGCTTTCTTT. Amino acids: CASSPGQLTEAFF.

The chain uses TRBV20-1 and TRBJ1-6, with D perhaps matching TRBD1 (5 bases). CDR1 is DFQATT, CDR2 SNEGSKA, per germline (reference sequence). V was trimmed by 3 bases and J by 10 bases, leaving 13 bases between them. This CDR3 region has 13 residues. As DNA, the CDR3 is TGCAGTGCTAGGGCGCAGGGAGGATCACCCCTCCACTTT. Translated, it gives CSARAQGGSPLHF.

This clonotype was seen only a few times. DNA of the CDR3: TGTGCCAGCAGCTTCCCCAATCTAGCGGGGCCTGGCAATGAGCAGTTCTTC. Its protein is CASSFPNLAGPGNEQFF. The chain is built from TRBV7-8 and TRBJ2-1, with TRBD2 matching over 9 bases. V lost 3 bases, J lost 6 bases, and 12 bases stayed unmatched. This CDR3 has 17 amino acids. The germline gives CDR1 SGHVS, CDR2 FQNEAQ.

This clonotype came up once. The chain links TRBV5-1 to TRBJ1-1; D might be TRBD1 (5 bases). The CDR3 runs 17 residues. CDR1 and CDR2 from the germline V gene are SGHRS and YFSETQ. The ends were cut back, 0 bases at V and 5 bases at J, with 20 bases in the middle. The CDR3 reads CASSLEGGAGLGTEAFF. The CDR3 DNA reads TGCGCCAGCAGCTTGGAGGGCGGGGCCGGCTTGGGGACTGAAGCTTTCTTT. The full variable domain, rest sourced from reference TRBV5-1 and TRBJ1-1, is KAGVTQTPRYLIKTRGQQVTLSCSPISGHRSVSWYQQTPGQGLQFLFEYFSETQRNKGNFPGRFSGRQFSNSRSEMNVSTLELGDSALYLCASSLEGGAGLGTEAFFGQGTRLTVV.

This sequence joins TRBV4-1 and TRBJ2-7, with D possibly TRBD1 on 6 matching bases. Germline CDR1 MGHRA, CDR2 YSYEKL. The CDR3 is 16 residues long. V lost 2 bases and J 1 base, leaving 15 bases between the germline ends. This chain's CDR3 is CASSQLIGQPSYEQYF. Written as DNA, the CDR3 is TGCGCCAGCAGCCAATTAATAGGACAGCCTTCCTACGAGCAGTACTTC.